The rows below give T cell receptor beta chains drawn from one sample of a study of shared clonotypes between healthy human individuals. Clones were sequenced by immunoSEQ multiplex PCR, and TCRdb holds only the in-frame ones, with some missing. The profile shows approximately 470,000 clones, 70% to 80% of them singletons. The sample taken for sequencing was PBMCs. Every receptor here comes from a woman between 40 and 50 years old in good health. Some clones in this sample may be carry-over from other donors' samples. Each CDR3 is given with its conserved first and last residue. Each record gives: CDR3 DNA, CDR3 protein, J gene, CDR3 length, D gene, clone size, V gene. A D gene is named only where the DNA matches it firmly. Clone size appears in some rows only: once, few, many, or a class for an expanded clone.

CDR3nt: TGTGCCAGCAGTTTATCCGGACAGTCTAATCAGCCCCAGCATTTT; CDR3aa: CASSLSGQSNQPQHF; j_gene: TRBJ1-5; len: 15; d_gene: NA; abundance: many; v_gene: TRBV27
CDR3nt: TGCGCCAGCAGCTTGCGGGACCCGGGGGGTGAGCAGTTCTTC; CDR3aa: CASSLRDPGGEQFF; j_gene: TRBJ2-1; len: 14; d_gene: TRBD2; abundance: few; v_gene: TRBV5-1
CDR3nt: TGTGCCAGCAGCTATCGGAGCGGAAGAGGCACAGATACGCAGTATTTT; CDR3aa: CASSYRSGRGTDTQYF; j_gene: TRBJ2-3; len: 16; d_gene: NA; abundance: NA; v_gene: TRBV7-2
CDR3nt: TGTGCCAGCAGTGGCCAGGGGATAGCCGGGGAGCTGTTTTTT; CDR3aa: CASSGQGIAGELFF; j_gene: TRBJ2-2; len: 14; d_gene: NA; abundance: NA; v_gene: TRBV6-1
CDR3nt: TGTGCTAGCAGCTTAGGGTCCCGGTACGAGACCCAGTACTTC; CDR3aa: CASSLGSRYETQYF; j_gene: TRBJ2-5; len: 14; d_gene: NA; abundance: NA; v_gene: TRBV7-7
CDR3nt: TGTGCCAGCAGCCCCTGGACTAGCGGGAGTTCAGCCAAAAACATTCAGTACTTC; CDR3aa: CASSPWTSGSSAKNIQYF; j_gene: TRBJ2-4; len: 18; d_gene: TRBD2; abundance: many; v_gene: TRBV4-2
CDR3nt: TGTGCCACCAGCAGAGCCCGGGAGGGCTCCGATACGCAGTATTTT; CDR3aa: CATSRAREGSDTQYF; j_gene: TRBJ2-3; len: 15; d_gene: TRBD2; abundance: NA; v_gene: TRBV15
CDR3nt: TGCGCCAGCAGCCACGGTGGGAATCAGCCCCAGCATTTT; CDR3aa: CASSHGGNQPQHF; j_gene: TRBJ1-5; len: 13; d_gene: NA; abundance: NA; v_gene: TRBV5-4
CDR3nt: TGTGCCAGCAGCTTATATGGAGACTGGAATCTAGCGGGAGGGCCCCGCTACGAGCAGTACTTC; CDR3aa: CASSLYGDWNLAGGPRYEQYF; j_gene: TRBJ2-7; len: 21; d_gene: TRBD2; abundance: NA; v_gene: TRBV13
CDR3nt: TGTGCCAGCAGCTTAGAAGGGACAGGGGTTTGGGAGACCCAGTACTTC; CDR3aa: CASSLEGTGVWETQYF; j_gene: TRBJ2-5; len: 16; d_gene: TRBD1; abundance: NA; v_gene: TRBV7-2
CDR3nt: TGTGCCAGCAGCTTAAACAGGGGTGAATACAATGAGCAGTTCTTC; CDR3aa: CASSLNRGEYNEQFF; j_gene: TRBJ2-1; len: 15; d_gene: TRBD1; abundance: NA; v_gene: TRBV7-3
CDR3nt: TGTGCCATCAGTGAGTCGGGGGGGCAGGTCACTGAAGCTTTCTTT; CDR3aa: CAISESGGQVTEAFF; j_gene: TRBJ1-1; len: 15; d_gene: NA; abundance: NA; v_gene: TRBV10-3
CDR3nt: TGTGCCAGCAGCGTAGCGACGGGAGAGACCCAGTACTTC; CDR3aa: CASSVATGETQYF; j_gene: TRBJ2-5; len: 13; d_gene: NA; abundance: NA; v_gene: TRBV9
CDR3nt: TGTGCCAGCAGGGAAAACGTGTTTGGGGCCCAGTACTTC; CDR3aa: CASRENVFGAQYF; j_gene: TRBJ2-5; len: 13; d_gene: NA; abundance: once; v_gene: TRBV27
CDR3nt: TGCGCCAGCAGCCAACTGCAGACTAGCGATGAGCAGTTCTTC; CDR3aa: CASSQLQTSDEQFF; j_gene: TRBJ2-1; len: 14; d_gene: TRBD2; abundance: NA; v_gene: TRBV4-1
CDR3nt: TGTGCCAGCAGTTTAAGGTGGAAGTCCGGGGCCAACGTCCTGACTTTC; CDR3aa: CASSLRWKSGANVLTF; j_gene: TRBJ2-6; len: 16; d_gene: NA; abundance: NA; v_gene: TRBV28
CDR3nt: TGTGCCAGCAGTTTATGGGGGCGCGCGCAAGAGACCCAGTACTTC; CDR3aa: CASSLWGRAQETQYF; j_gene: TRBJ2-5; len: 15; d_gene: NA; abundance: NA; v_gene: TRBV27
CDR3nt: TGTGCCAGCAGTGACGGGTTTAGGGTTCAGCCCCAGCATTTT; CDR3aa: CASSDGFRVQPQHF; j_gene: TRBJ1-5; len: 14; d_gene: NA; abundance: NA; v_gene: TRBV2
CDR3nt: TGCGCCAGCAGCTTGGAGGTAGGCTACCCGGGCGAGCAGTACTTC; CDR3aa: CASSLEVGYPGEQYF; j_gene: TRBJ2-7; len: 15; d_gene: NA; abundance: few; v_gene: TRBV5-1
CDR3nt: TGTGCCAGCTCACCGGTTCGTACAGGTAGGGGTATCCACGAGCAGTACTTC; CDR3aa: CASSPVRTGRGIHEQYF; j_gene: TRBJ2-7; len: 17; d_gene: NA; abundance: NA; v_gene: TRBV18
CDR3nt: TGCAGTGCTAATCGAGGGGATACGCAGTATTTT; CDR3aa: CSANRGDTQYF; j_gene: TRBJ2-3; len: 11; d_gene: NA; abundance: NA; v_gene: TRBV20-1
CDR3nt: TGTGCCACCAGCAGAGTGGGGCTAGCCGAGCAGTACTTC; CDR3aa: CATSRVGLAEQYF; j_gene: TRBJ2-7; len: 13; d_gene: NA; abundance: NA; v_gene: TRBV15
CDR3nt: TGTGCCAGCAGCGATCGGACAGGAGGTTTCTACGAGCAGTACTTC; CDR3aa: CASSDRTGGFYEQYF; j_gene: TRBJ2-7; len: 15; d_gene: TRBD1; abundance: NA; v_gene: TRBV7-2
CDR3nt: TGTGCCACCCGCACGGGAGATGAAAAACTGTTTTTT; CDR3aa: CATRTGDEKLFF; j_gene: TRBJ1-4; len: 12; d_gene: NA; abundance: few; v_gene: TRBV28
CDR3nt: TGCGCCAGCAGCTTGGACGGGGCTGGAAACACCATATATTTT; CDR3aa: CASSLDGAGNTIYF; j_gene: TRBJ1-3; len: 14; d_gene: NA; abundance: NA; v_gene: TRBV5-1
CDR3nt: TGTGCCAGTAGTAATCGAAGACAGTCATGGGGGAGAAATCAGCCCCAGCATTTT; CDR3aa: CASSNRRQSWGRNQPQHF; j_gene: TRBJ1-5; len: 18; d_gene: NA; abundance: few; v_gene: TRBV19
CDR3nt: TGTGCCAGCTCACCACAAACTAGCGGGAGTACGAACACCGGGGAGCTGTTTTTT; CDR3aa: CASSPQTSGSTNTGELFF; j_gene: TRBJ2-2; len: 18; d_gene: TRBD2; abundance: NA; v_gene: TRBV18
CDR3nt: TGTGCAAGTCGCTTCCGGACGGTGGACAGCAATCAGCCCCAGCATTTT; CDR3aa: CASRFRTVDSNQPQHF; j_gene: TRBJ1-5; len: 16; d_gene: NA; abundance: few; v_gene: TRBV12-2
CDR3nt: TGTGCCAGCAGTTTCAGCGGGAGTTGGGTAGATACGCAGTATTTT; CDR3aa: CASSFSGSWVDTQYF; j_gene: TRBJ2-3; len: 15; d_gene: TRBD2; abundance: NA; v_gene: TRBV27
CDR3nt: TGTGCCAGTAGTATAAGGGAGTATTCTGCTGAAGCTTTCTTT; CDR3aa: CASSIREYSAEAFF; j_gene: TRBJ1-1; len: 14; d_gene: NA; abundance: NA; v_gene: TRBV19
CDR3nt: TGCGCCAGCAGCCGGGACGGTAGCGGGAGGGTCGATACCGGGGAGCTGTTTTTT; CDR3aa: CASSRDGSGRVDTGELFF; j_gene: TRBJ2-2; len: 18; d_gene: TRBD2; abundance: NA; v_gene: TRBV5-1
CDR3nt: TGCAGCGTTGAACAGGGCAAATACGAGCAGTACTTC; CDR3aa: CSVEQGKYEQYF; j_gene: TRBJ2-7; len: 12; d_gene: NA; abundance: NA; v_gene: TRBV29-1